This T cell receptor (beta chain) appears in the sequencing data of a study of T cell responses to AZD1222 COVID-19 vaccine. About the research overall: Doses given second, at about 4 or about 12 weeks, were pooled.

CDR3 length equals 13 residues. Germline CDR1 reads MNHEY; CDR2 reads SVGAGI. The V gene end was trimmed by 10 bases and the J gene end by 0 bases; junction bases not matched to a gene: 5. As concerns this clone: Its matching antigen is unknown.

Whole-study findings and limits: Donor demographics were predominantly white British with a female majority; clonal diversity may be underestimated. Only a handful of AZD1222 recipients were seropositive at baseline. Variant regions that are unmutated are reportedly the target of nearly half of spike-specific TCRs.

Clones were sequenced by immunoSEQ multiplex PCR, and TCRdb holds only the in-frame ones, with some missing. The sample carries about 100,000 clones, around nine tenths recorded once. The sequence derives from an adult in good health. This chain uses TRBV6-5 with TRBJ1-1; TRBD1 matches at 7 bases. This specimen consisted of peripheral blood, obtained on day 0 of AZD1222 vaccination. The CDR3 nucleotides are TGTGCCACCGGGGGACAGATGAACACTGAAGCTTTCTTT. It specifies CATGGQMNTEAFF.